This T cell receptor (beta chain) was found in a study of STAT5B mutations in CD4+ large granular lymphocyte leukemia. Control samples were healthy donors' buffy coats. Deletions cut 5 bases from V and 0 bases from J, with 13 bases between. This CDR3 has 15 amino acids. Germline V gene data show CDR1 as SEHNR and CDR2 as FQNEAQ (reference sequence). The data were produced by immunoSEQ multiplex PCR, yet TCRdb's version contains in-frame clones alone and is incomplete. The data show nearly 30,000 clones, under 85% seen once. Findings and caveats of the study: Patient CD4-sorted repertoires looked more clonal than healthy CD4+ repertoires, even without putative leukemic clones.

This clone was seen only a few times. Its specificity is not known. This TCR was recovered from a human donor in good health. This chain joins TRBV7-9 and TRBJ1-2; the D is unclear. The sample comprised CD4+ T cells from blood buffy coats. CDR3 amino acids: CASSTQAGSNYGYTF. DNA of the CDR3: TGTGCCAGCAGCACCCAAGCGGGGTCTAACTATGGCTACACCTTC.